The 20 T cell receptor beta chains presented below share a single source sample, sequenced in a study of blood T cell repertoires in COVID-19. Data came from immunoSEQ multiplex PCR; TCRdb stores just in-frame clones and leaves some out. The repertoire holds 200,000 or so clones, with less than 90% as singletons. The sample was peripheral blood. The receptors derive from an older man with active or convalescent COVID-19.

The genes are TRBV9 and TRBJ1-2; 12 positions agree with TRBD1. This CDR3 region has 19 residues. The V gene's germline CDR1 is SGDLS and CDR2 YYNGEE. V lost 0 bases, J lost 3 bases, and 12 bases stayed unmatched. The CDR3 spells CASSVAPTGTGGADYGYTF. The CDR3 DNA reads as TGTGCCAGCAGCGTAGCTCCTACCGGGACAGGGGGCGCGGACTATGGCTACACCTTC.

The CDR3 coding sequence is TGTGCCAGCAGCGCCTCTAGCGGGGGGCAAGAGACCCAGTACTTC. The encoded protein is CASSASSGGQETQYF. This chain links TRBV9 with TRBJ2-5; 11 bases line up with TRBD2. Germline V gene data show CDR1 as SGDLS and CDR2 as YYNGEE. The J segment lost 2 bases and the V segment lost 3 bases, leaving 3 bases of the junction unmatched. CDR3 size: 15 residues.

The chain is built from TRBV27 and TRBJ2-3, with a weak D call TRBD2 (6 bases). Germline V gives CDR1 MNHEY, CDR2 SMNVEV (reference sequence). Trimming left V 1 base short and J 6 bases short, with 17 bases between. The CDR3 spans 16 residues. CDR3 residues: CASSLYPGGEYDTQYF. CDR3 bases: TGTGCCAGCAGTTTATACCCCGGGGGTGAATACGATACGCAGTATTTT.

The J gene is TRBJ1-1, the V gene TRBV11-3, with 8 nucleotides matching TRBD1. With V trimmed by 5 bases and J by 4 bases, 6 bases remained unmatched. This CDR3 spans 14 amino acids. In germline, CDR1 is SGHNT, CDR2 YENEEA. CDR3 amino acids: CASSAHRGSTEAFF. In DNA form, the CDR3 reads TGTGCCAGCAGCGCACACAGGGGGAGCACTGAAGCTTTCTTT.

In this sample, this clone turned up a few times. The chain carries TRBV5-4 and TRBJ2-2; the D gene is possibly TRBD1 (5 bases). The CDR3 has 18 amino acids. Germline V gene sequence: CDR1 SGHNT, CDR2 YYREEE (reference sequence). V lost 3 bases and J lost 1, with 19 bases in between. The chain's CDR3 is CASSSPLRATGNTGELFF. Here the CDR3 DNA reads TGTGCCAGCAGCTCCCCCCTCCGCGCTACAGGGAACACCGGGGAGCTGTTTTTT.

The V gene is TRBV6-2 or TRBV6-3, the J gene TRBJ2-1, with 11 bases fitting TRBD2. The CDR3 runs to 17 residues. V shed 0 bases and J 3 bases; nucleotides not matched to a gene: 4. Germline V gene sequence: CDR1 MNHEY, CDR2 SVGEGT. CDR3 sequence: CASSYSPSGGLYNEQFF. The DNA for the CDR3 is TGTGCCAGCAGTTACTCGCCTAGCGGGGGGCTCTACAATGAGCAGTTCTTC.

This chain links TRBV5-1 with TRBJ2-1, with 10 bases aligning to TRBD2. Looked up from germline, CDR1 is SGHRS and CDR2 is YFSETQ. The length of the CDR3 is 14 residues. Trimming took 4 bases from V and 13 from J; bases not matched to a gene: 11. The CDR3 DNA sequence: TGCGCCAGCAGCCAAAACCTAGCGGGAGAAGAACAGTTCTTC. Its protein product is CASSQNLAGEEQFF. Full variable domain (missing parts from reference TRBV5-1 and TRBJ2-1): KAGVTQTPRYLIKTRGQQVTLSCSPISGHRSVSWYQQTPGQGLQFLFEYFSETQRNKGNFPGRFSGRQFSNSRSEMNVSTLELGDSALYLCASSQNLAGEEQFFGPGTRLTVL.

This sequence joins TRBV19 and TRBJ1-5; 9 positions match TRBD1. CDR1 and CDR2 (germline): LNHDA, SQIVND (reference sequence). V lost 5 bases to trimming and J lost 5 bases; unmatched junction nucleotides: 7. This CDR3 contains 15 residues. This chain's CDR3 is CASSYRTGDDQPQHF. The DNA of the CDR3 is TGTGCCAGTAGTTATAGGACAGGGGACGATCAGCCCCAGCATTTT.

The genes are TRBV19 and TRBJ1-5, with TRBD1 as a possible D gene (5 bases). CDR1 and CDR2 (germline): LNHDA, SQIVND (reference sequence). Trimming took off 1 base at V and 0 bases at J, with 19 bases between the two ends. The CDR3 has 19 residues. CDR3 sequence (DNA): TGTGCCAGTAGTATAGGCAGGGAGGCGTGGGCATATAGCAATCAGCCCCAGCATTTT. Protein: CASSIGREAWAYSNQPQHF.

This sequence joins TRBV7-8 and TRBJ2-7, with 10 bases matching TRBD2. Unmatched junction bases numbered 4, after V lost 2 bases and J lost 3 bases. The CDR3 has 15 residues. Germline CDR1 and CDR2: SGHVS and FQNEAQ. The CDR3 region is CASSLLAGVIYEQYF. The CDR3 DNA reads TGTGCCAGCAGCTTACTAGCGGGAGTTATCTACGAGCAGTACTTC.

The J gene is TRBJ2-5, the V gene TRBV11-2, with TRBD1 matching over 8 bases. Trimming removed 4 bases from V and 9 bases from J; junction bases left unmatched: 19. CDR1 and CDR2 from the germline V gene are SGHAT and FQNNGV. The CDR3 is 17 amino acids. The CDR3 DNA reads TGTGCCAGCAGCTCGTCTCCGGGACAGGCAATAGGGAGTGCCCAGTACTTC. Amino acids: CASSSSPGQAIGSAQYF.

The chain recombines TRBV7-8 with TRBJ2-1, with 8 bases that match TRBD2. The germline V gene has CDR1 SGHVS and CDR2 FQNEAQ. V was clipped by 4 bases and J by 8 bases; unmatched bases: 13. This CDR3 contains 16 residues. The CDR3 is CASSSLFSGTKDEQFF. CDR3 bases: TGTGCCAGCAGCTCCCTCTTTAGCGGGACCAAGGATGAGCAGTTCTTC.

The J gene is TRBJ2-3, the V gene TRBV28, with a weak D call TRBD2 (5 bases). The CDR3 extends over 14 amino acids. Germline loops: CDR1 MDHEN, CDR2 SYDVKM. V shed 5 bases and J shed 6 bases, with 15 bases lying between them. The CDR3 region has the DNA TGTGCCAGCAGTCCACCCCTCCCGGGGGATACGCAGTATTTT. Encoded protein: CASSPPLPGDTQYF.

On this clone itself: Different DNA sequences within this sample yield the same CDR3. V gene TRBV28 combines with J gene TRBJ2-5; unclear D gene. Germline V CDR1 and CDR2: MDHEN, SYDVKM. V lost 6 bases and J 5 bases, leaving 10 bases between the germline ends. This CDR3 contains 12 residues. Written as DNA, the CDR3 is TGTGCCAGCAGCCCCACGCGGGAGACCCAGTACTTC. The encoded protein is CASSPTRETQYF.

V usage is TRBV2 and J usage is TRBJ1-4; TRBD1 aligns across 7 bases. The V gene end was trimmed by 8 bases and the J gene end by 3 bases; junction bases not matched to a gene: 3. The CDR3 loop spans 13 amino acids. Germline loops: CDR1 SNHLY, CDR2 FYNNEI. DNA of the CDR3: TGTGCCAGCCGGACAGGACCTAATGAAAAACTGTTTTTT. Protein sequence: CASRTGPNEKLFF.

The chain joins TRBV2 to TRBJ2-5, with 7 bases aligning to TRBD2. V lost 6 bases and J lost 4; bases outside the gene matches: 14. The CDR3 consists of 16 residues. The germline gives CDR1 SNHLY, CDR2 FYNNEI. CDR3 DNA: TGTGCCAGCAGCGGGGGGTGGCCCTACGAGTCAGAGACCCAGTACTTC. Amino acid sequence: CASSGGWPYESETQYF. The full variable domain, with the rest looked up from reference TRBV2 and TRBJ2-5, is EPEVTQTPSHQVTQMGQEVILRCVPISNHLYFYWYRQILGQKVEFLVSFYNNEISEKSEIFDDQFSVERPDGSNFTLKIRSTKLEDSAMYFCASSGGWPYESETQYFGPGTRLLVL.

The rearrangement uses TRBV19 and TRBJ2-2, with D maybe TRBD2 (6 bases). The CDR3 consists of 15 residues. Trimming removed 5 bases at V and 6 bases at J, with 16 bases between. Germline V gives CDR1 LNHDA, CDR2 SQIVND (reference sequence). The CDR3 here is CASSWSARRAGELFF. The CDR3 nucleotides are TGTGCCAGTAGTTGGTCGGCAAGGAGGGCCGGGGAGCTGTTTTTT.

The count of this clone is one. This chain uses TRBV3-1 (or the pseudogene TRBV3-2) with TRBJ2-5; D is unresolved. Germline assignment: CDR1 LGHDT and CDR2 YNNKEL (reference sequence). V gave up 2 bases and J gave up 7 bases, with 14 bases separating them. CDR3 size: 14 residues. The CDR3: CASSQRSGARTQYF. The CDR3 DNA follows: TGTGCCAGCAGCCAAAGGTCAGGTGCGAGGACCCAGTACTTC.

J is TRBJ2-7 and V is TRBV6-5, with D perhaps matching TRBD1 (6 bases). The germline V gene encodes CDR1 MNHEY and CDR2 SVGAGI. V was trimmed by 6 bases and J by 7 bases, leaving 19 bases between them. The CDR3 is 14 amino acids. The CDR3 sequence: CASRGTGTQQEQYF. CDR3 nucleotide sequence: TGTGCCAGCAGAGGAACCGGGACACAACAAGAGCAGTACTTC.

CDR3 in DNA: TGTGCCAGCAGTTACCAAACGGGTTTTAATTCACCCCTCCACTTT. Translation: CASSYQTGFNSPLHF. The chain employs TRBV6-2 or TRBV6-3 and TRBJ1-6; no reliable D call. Trimming removed 2 bases from V and 6 bases from J, with 11 bases in between. This CDR3 comprises 15 residues. Germline CDR1 MNHEY, CDR2 SVGEGT.